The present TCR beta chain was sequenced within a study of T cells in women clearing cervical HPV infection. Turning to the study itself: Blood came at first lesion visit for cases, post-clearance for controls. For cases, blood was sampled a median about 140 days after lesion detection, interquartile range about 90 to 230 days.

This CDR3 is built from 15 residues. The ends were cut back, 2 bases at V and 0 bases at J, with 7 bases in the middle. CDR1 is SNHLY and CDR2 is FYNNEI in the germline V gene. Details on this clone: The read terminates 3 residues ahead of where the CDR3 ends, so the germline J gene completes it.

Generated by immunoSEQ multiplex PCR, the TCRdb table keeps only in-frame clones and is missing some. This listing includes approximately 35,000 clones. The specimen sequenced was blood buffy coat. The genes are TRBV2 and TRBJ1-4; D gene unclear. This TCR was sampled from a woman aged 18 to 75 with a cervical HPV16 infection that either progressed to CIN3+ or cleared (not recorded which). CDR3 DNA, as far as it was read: TGTGCCAGCAGTGAAAGGTCCGCAACTAATGAAAAA. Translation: CASSERSATNEK. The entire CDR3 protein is CASSERSATNEKLFF.